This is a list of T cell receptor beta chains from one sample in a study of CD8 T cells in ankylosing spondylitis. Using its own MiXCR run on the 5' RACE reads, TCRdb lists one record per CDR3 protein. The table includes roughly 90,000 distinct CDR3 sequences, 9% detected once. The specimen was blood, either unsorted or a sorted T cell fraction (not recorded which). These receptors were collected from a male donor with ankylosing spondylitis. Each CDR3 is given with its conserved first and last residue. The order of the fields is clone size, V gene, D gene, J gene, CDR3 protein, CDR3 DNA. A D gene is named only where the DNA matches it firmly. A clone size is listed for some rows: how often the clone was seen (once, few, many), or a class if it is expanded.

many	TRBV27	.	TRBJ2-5	CASRLNLGGETQYF	TGTGCCAGCCGATTGAATTTGGGAGGAGAGACCCAGTACTTC
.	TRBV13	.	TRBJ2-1	CASTGRLSPLDEQFF	TGTGCCAGCACAGGCCGGCTCTCGCCTCTCGATGAGCAGTTCTTC
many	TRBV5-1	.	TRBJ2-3	CASSLEGSTDTQYF	TGCGCCAGCAGCTTGGAGGGTAGCACAGATACGCAGTATTTT
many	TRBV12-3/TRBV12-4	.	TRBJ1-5	CASSLGGLRSNQPQHF	TGTGCCAGCAGTTTGGGCGGCCTCCGGAGCAATCAGCCCCAGCATTTT
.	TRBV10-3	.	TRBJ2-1	CAISDVDYNEQFF	TGTGCCATCAGTGACGTGGACTACAATGAGCAGTTCTTC
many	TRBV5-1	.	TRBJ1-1	CASSSTGYTEAFF	TGCGCCAGCAGTTCGACTGGGTACACTGAAGCTTTCTTT
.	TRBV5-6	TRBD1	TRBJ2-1	CASSSGTGFSYNEQFF	TGTGCCAGCAGCTCCGGGACAGGGTTCTCCTACAATGAGCAGTTCTTC
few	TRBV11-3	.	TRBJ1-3	CASSLGGYTGNTIYF	TGTGCCAGCAGCTTAGGGGGGTATACGGGAAACACCATATATTTT
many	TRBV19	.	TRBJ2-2	CASSPIDTGELFF	TGTGCCAGTAGTCCGATTGACACCGGGGAGCTGTTTTTT
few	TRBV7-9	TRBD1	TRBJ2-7	CASGETGIYEQYF	TGTGCCAGTGGCGAGACAGGGATCTACGAGCAGTACTTC